These 29 T cell receptor beta chains were all obtained from the same sample, sequenced in a study of early stage breast cancer tumors. The method was immunoSEQ multiplex PCR; TCRdb's version includes in-frame clones alone and lacks a portion of them. The sample consists of some 5,000 clones, 65% to 70% of them appearing once. The sequenced sample was breast tumor tissue. These receptors were obtained from a person between 60 and 70 years old with breast cancer.

This clone was picked up a small number of times. The chain uses TRBV5-6 and TRBJ2-3; maybe TRBD2 (6 bases). Per the germline V gene, CDR1 is SGHDT and CDR2 is YYEEEE. The CDR3 spans 14 residues. V gave up 4 bases and J gave up 1 base, with 10 bases separating them. For the CDR3, the DNA is TGTGCCAGCAGCCCAAAGCGGGGCACAGATACGCAGTATTTT. It specifies CASSPKRGTDTQYF.

The gene calls are TRBV5-1 and TRBJ1-2; weak D call: TRBD1 (6 bases). This CDR3 region has 15 residues. Trimming removed 0 bases from V and 3 bases from J, with 12 bases in between. Germline V gives CDR1 SGHRS, CDR2 YFSETQ. CDR3 loop: CASSLVAGADYGYTF. CDR3 coding DNA: TGCGCCAGCAGCTTGGTAGCAGGGGCGGACTATGGCTACACCTTC. Full variable domain (remainder filled in from reference TRBV5-1 and TRBJ1-2): KAGVTQTPRYLIKTRGQQVTLSCSPISGHRSVSWYQQTPGQGLQFLFEYFSETQRNKGNFPGRFSGRQFSNSRSEMNVSTLELGDSALYLCASSLVAGADYGYTFGSGTRLTVV.

The gene calls are TRBV4-1 and TRBJ1-2; TRBD1 is a possible D gene (6 bases). CDR3 size: 15 residues. Per the germline V gene, CDR1 is MGHRA and CDR2 is YSYEKL. Trimming removed 3 bases at V and 4 bases at J, with 15 bases between. Written as DNA, the CDR3 is TGCGCCAGCAGCCACCCCGGGGGCAGGGGCTATGGCTACACCTTC. Amino acids: CASSHPGGRGYGYTF.

The count of this clone is one. V gene TRBV5-1 combines with J gene TRBJ2-1; 10 bases align to TRBD2. Trimming at V came to 0 bases and at J to 2 bases, leaving 5 bases not matched to a gene. The V gene's germline CDR1 is SGHRS and CDR2 YFSETQ. The CDR3 runs to 17 residues. This chain's CDR3 is CASSLAPLAGPYNEQFF. CDR3 DNA sequence: TGCGCCAGCAGCTTGGCCCCACTAGCGGGGCCCTACAATGAGCAGTTCTTC.

The CDR3 DNA is TGCAGCGCCCAACCTGGCACAGATACGCAGTATTTT. This codes for CSAQPGTDTQYF. The chain couples TRBV29-1 to TRBJ2-3; D is unresolved. CDR3 length: 12 amino acids. The V gene lost 7 bases and the J gene lost 1 base, with 9 bases spanning the gap. CDR1 and CDR2 (germline): SQVTM, ANQGSEA.

The genes are TRBV2 and TRBJ2-7, with D perhaps matching TRBD2 (5 bases). Between the trimmed V and J ends, which lost 1 base and 6 bases, there was a span of 10 bases. Germline CDR1 and CDR2: SNHLY and FYNNEI. This CDR3 has 13 amino acids. In DNA, the CDR3 is TGTGCCAGCAGTGAAGAGAAAGGGAGCGAGCAGTACTTC. Its translation: CASSEEKGSEQYF.

This chain connects TRBV29-1 to TRBJ2-1; 9 nucleotides align to TRBD2. Per the germline V gene, CDR1 is SQVTM and CDR2 is ANQGSEA. Trimming took 4 bases from V and 2 from J; bases not matched to a gene: 3. CDR3 size: 14 residues. The CDR3 DNA follows: TGCAGCGTTGCTTCTAGCGGGGCCTACAATGAGCAGTTCTTC. It is translated as CSVASSGAYNEQFF.

The chain employs TRBV6-5 and TRBJ2-1; D is undetermined. CDR3 length: 15 residues. Germline V gene data show CDR1 as MNHEY and CDR2 as SVGAGI. The V and J ends lost 4 bases and 8 bases respectively, with 18 bases between them. CDR3 DNA: TGTGCCAGCAGTTTTGGGCTAGAGGCTCAGGATGAGCAGTTCTTC. It yields the protein CASSFGLEAQDEQFF.

This clone was recorded once. V gene TRBV15 combines with J gene TRBJ1-1, with D possibly matching TRBD1 (6 bases). Trimming removed 0 bases from V and 10 bases from J, with 12 bases in between. This CDR3 contains 13 residues. CDR1 and CDR2 from the germline V gene are LNHNV and YYDKDF (reference sequence). CDR3 sequence: CATSRDRLGAAFF. CDR3 sequence (DNA): TGTGCCACCAGCAGAGATCGTCTGGGGGCAGCTTTCTTT.

This clone was observed once. The V call is TRBV18, the J call TRBJ2-2, with TRBD1 matching over 7 bases. V lost 5 bases and J lost 4; bases outside the gene matches: 7. The length of the CDR3 is 15 residues. CDR1 is KGHSH and CDR2 is LQKENI in the germline V gene. The CDR3 region has the DNA TGTGCCAGCTCAGAAACAGGGGTCACCACCGGGGAGCTGTTTTTT. Protein sequence: CASSETGVTTGELFF.

The chain uses TRBV7-9 and TRBJ1-2; D is perhaps TRBD1 (5 bases). In germline, CDR1 is SEHNR, CDR2 FQNEAQ (reference sequence). Trimming shortened V by 4 bases and J by 7 bases, and 13 bases separated the two germline ends. CDR3 length: 13 amino acids. The CDR3 here is CASSWGSDLGYTF. The DNA of the CDR3 is TGTGCCAGCAGCTGGGGCAGTGATCTTGGCTACACCTTC.

V usage is TRBV2 and J usage is TRBJ2-3, with 7 bases that match TRBD2. The V and J ends lost 8 bases and 6 bases, in that order; junction bases with no gene match: 17. CDR3 length equals 16 residues. Germline V gives CDR1 SNHLY, CDR2 FYNNEI. CDR3: CASSNLAVLPGDTQYF. As DNA, the CDR3 is TGTGCCAGCTCGAACCTAGCGGTTCTGCCCGGGGATACGCAGTATTTT.

This chain links TRBV27 with TRBJ2-7, with D uncertain. Germline CDR1 is MNHEY and CDR2 is SMNVEV (reference sequence). V lost 6 bases to trimming and J lost 4 bases, with 13 bases between them. The CDR3 is made up of 13 amino acids. The CDR3 nucleotides read TGTGCCAGCAGCCCCGGGCCACCGTACGAGCAGTACTTC. Its translation is CASSPGPPYEQYF.

The chain employs TRBV25-1 and TRBJ1-1; tentative D call: TRBD1 (5 bases). The germline V gene has CDR1 MGHDK and CDR2 SYGVNS. V was pared by 6 bases and J by 1 base, with 12 bases between. The CDR3 runs 14 residues. The CDR3 region is CASSDPGPNTEAFF. The DNA for the CDR3 is TGTGCCAGCAGCGATCCGGGGCCGAACACTGAAGCTTTCTTT. Looking up the rest from reference TRBV25-1 and TRBJ1-1 gives the full variable domain: EADIYQTPRYLVIGTGKKITLECSQTMGHDKMYWYQQDPGMELHLIHYSYGVNSTEKGDLSSESTVSRIRTEHFPLTLESARPSHTSQYLCASSDPGPNTEAFFGQGTRLTVV.

The genes are TRBV5-1 and TRBJ2-1; 9 bases match TRBD1. The J segment lost 4 bases and the V segment lost 7 bases, leaving 6 bases of the junction unmatched. The CDR3 consists of 14 residues. Germline V CDR1 and CDR2: SGHRS, YFSETQ. Written as DNA, the CDR3 is TGCGCCAGCCGGGGACAGGGCGATTACAATGAGCAGTTCTTC. It translates to CASRGQGDYNEQFF. The variable domain in full, completed from reference TRBV5-1 and TRBJ2-1, reads KAGVTQTPRYLIKTRGQQVTLSCSPISGHRSVSWYQQTPGQGLQFLFEYFSETQRNKGNFPGRFSGRQFSNSRSEMNVSTLELGDSALYLCASRGQGDYNEQFFGPGTRLTVL.

This chain uses TRBV5-1 with TRBJ1-4; D ambiguous. The CDR3 spans 14 residues. CDR1 is SGHRS, CDR2 YFSETQ, per germline. V shed 4 bases and J shed 4 bases, with 11 bases lying between them. The CDR3 DNA reads as TGCGCCAGCAGCCCGGGAGGGCGTAATGAAAAACTGTTTTTT. It encodes CASSPGGRNEKLFF.

V gene TRBV7-3 combines with J gene TRBJ1-4; D is uncertain. The length of the CDR3 is 13 residues. Germline values: CDR1 SGHTA, CDR2 FQGTGA. The V gene lost 5 bases and the J gene lost 5 bases, with 9 bases spanning the gap. The CDR3 DNA is TGTGCCAGCAGCCCAGGACCGAATGAAAAACTGTTTTTT. Protein sequence: CASSPGPNEKLFF.

The chain links TRBV5-6 to TRBJ1-5; 11 bases agree with TRBD1. Germline assignment: CDR1 SGHDT and CDR2 YYEEEE. There are 15 residues in the CDR3. V lost 4 bases to trimming and J lost 2 bases; unmatched junction nucleotides: 2. CDR3 loop: CASSRTGGGNQPQHF. DNA of the CDR3: TGTGCCAGCAGCCGGACAGGGGGCGGCAATCAGCCCCAGCATTTT.

This sequence joins TRBV27 and TRBJ1-5, with TRBD1 matching 7 bases. J gave up 0 bases and V 6 bases, and 11 bases lay outside the gene matches. CDR3 length: 17 amino acids. The germline V gene encodes CDR1 MNHEY and CDR2 SMNVEV (reference sequence). The DNA of the CDR3 is TGTGCCAGCAGCCTAACAGGGGAGTCTTATAGCAATCAGCCCCAGCATTTT. This codes for CASSLTGESYSNQPQHF.

The chain links TRBV27 to TRBJ2-6; TRBD1 aligns across 7 bases. The CDR3 length is 16 residues. Germline V gives CDR1 MNHEY, CDR2 SMNVEV (reference sequence). V dropped 7 bases and J dropped 0; count of bases not matched to a gene: 6. This chain's CDR3 is CASTPTGSSGANVLTF. The CDR3 DNA sequence: TGTGCCAGCACCCCGACAGGGAGCTCTGGGGCCAACGTCCTGACTTTC.

CDR3 nucleotides: TGTGCCAGCAGTTCTCCCCCCCTACACACAGATACGCAGTATTTT. Its translation: CASSSPPLHTDTQYF. V is TRBV28 and J is TRBJ2-3; D is unresolved. CDR3 length equals 15 residues. Trimming left V 4 bases short and J 2 bases short, with 13 bases between. CDR1 is MDHEN and CDR2 is SYDVKM in the germline V gene. The full variable domain, with the rest looked up from reference TRBV28 and TRBJ2-3, is DVKVTQSSRYLVKRTGEKVFLECVQDMDHENMFWYRQDPGLGLRLIYFSYDVKMKEKGDIPEGYSVSREKKERFSLILESASTNQTSMYLCASSSPPLHTDTQYFGPGTRLTVL.

The rearrangement links TRBV6-5 to TRBJ2-5; a possible D gene is TRBD1 (5 bases). V lost 6 bases, J lost 7 bases, and 18 bases lay in between. The germline gives CDR1 MNHEY, CDR2 SVGAGI. The CDR3 runs 14 residues. Here the CDR3 DNA reads TGTGCCAGCAGCGGCCAAAGGGGTACGGGGACCCAGTACTTC. Protein sequence: CASSGQRGTGTQYF.

The gene calls are TRBV5-5 and TRBJ1-2, with no clear D. The CDR3 is 14 residues long. V lost 1 base, J lost 4 bases, and 11 bases lay in between. Germline values: CDR1 SGHKS, CDR2 YYEKEE (reference sequence). This CDR3 is CASSLTTASYGYTF. CDR3 DNA: TGTGCCAGCAGCTTGACAACAGCCTCCTATGGCTACACCTTC.

This clone was detected a few times. Here the CDR3 DNA reads TGTGCCAGCAGTACAGGGAATTCTGGAAACACCATATATTTT. This codes for CASSTGNSGNTIYF. V gene TRBV6-1 combines with J gene TRBJ1-3; tentatively, D is TRBD1 (6 bases). CDR3 length equals 14 residues. Germline V CDR1 and CDR2: MNHNS, SASEGT. V lost 5 bases and J 1 base, leaving 9 bases between the germline ends.

J is TRBJ1-1 and V is TRBV9; D remains ambiguous. Germline-derived CDR1 and CDR2 are SGDLS and YYNGEE. The CDR3 totals 12 residues. Trimming took off 4 bases at V and 5 bases at J, with 9 bases between the two ends. The CDR3 bases are TGTGCCAGCAGCAGAGACGGGACTGAAGCTTTCTTT. This translates into CASSRDGTEAFF. The full variable domain, in which reference TRBV9 and TRBJ1-1 provide the parts outside the CDR3, is DSGVTQTPKHLITATGQRVTLRCSPRSGDLSVYWYQQSLDQGLQFLIQYYNGEERAKGNILERFSAQQFPDLHSELNLSSLELGDSALYFCASSRDGTEAFFGQGTRLTVV.

The gene calls are TRBV9 and TRBJ2-3; tentatively, D is TRBD2 (6 bases). The ends were cut back, 4 bases at V and 1 base at J, with 19 bases in the middle. The CDR3 totals 17 residues. Germline CDR1 SGDLS, CDR2 YYNGEE. The CDR3 reads CASSPGGSGPGTDTQYF. The CDR3 DNA follows: TGTGCCAGCAGCCCCGGGGGATCGGGGCCTGGCACAGATACGCAGTATTTT. Full variable domain (missing parts from reference TRBV9 and TRBJ2-3): DSGVTQTPKHLITATGQRVTLRCSPRSGDLSVYWYQQSLDQGLQFLIQYYNGEERAKGNILERFSAQQFPDLHSELNLSSLELGDSALYFCASSPGGSGPGTDTQYFGPGTRLTVL.

The rearrangement joins TRBV4-1 to TRBJ1-2; a weak D match, TRBD1 (6 bases). V lost 3 bases to trimming and J lost 6 bases, with 14 bases between them. The CDR3 is 14 amino acids. The V gene's germline CDR1 is MGHRA and CDR2 YSYEKL. The CDR3 loop is CASSQAGGADGYTF. CDR3 DNA sequence: TGCGCCAGCAGCCAGGCCGGGGGGGCCGATGGCTACACCTTC.

The V call is TRBV14, the J call TRBJ2-1; a weak D match, TRBD2 (6 bases). Germline CDR1 reads SGHDN; CDR2 reads FVKESK. V gave up 2 bases and J gave up 3 bases, with 14 bases separating them. The CDR3 length is 16 residues. The CDR3: CASSQTRSGDYNEQFF. Here the CDR3 DNA reads TGTGCCAGCAGCCAAACTCGTTCGGGGGACTACAATGAGCAGTTCTTC.

This clone was observed a single time. The rearrangement uses TRBV5-5 and TRBJ1-2, with D perhaps TRBD1 (5 bases). This CDR3 is 14 amino acids long. Trimming took off 5 bases at V and 6 bases at J, with 17 bases between the two ends. Germline V lookup: CDR1 SGHKS, CDR2 YYEKEE (reference sequence). In nucleotides, the CDR3 is TGTGCCAGCAGTTTTCTAACCACAGGCAATGGCTACACCTTC. The encoded protein is CASSFLTTGNGYTF.